The text below deals with one T cell receptor (beta chain). CDR1 and CDR2 from the germline V gene are LNHNV and YYDKDF (reference sequence). V was pared by 6 bases and J by 8 bases, with 12 bases of the junction left unmatched. CDR3 length: 15 residues. This PCR relied on a set of 60 Vbeta primers and 13 Jbeta primers. This table comes from immunoSEQ multiplex PCR, and its TCRdb copy is limited to in-frame clones, with some not included. The sample shows 59,000 or so clones, 85% of them seen only once. This record belongs to a study of cytomegalovirus exposure and HLA in healthy donors. The V gene is TRBV15, the J gene TRBJ2-4, with 8 nucleotides matching TRBD1. Sequenced sample: PBMCs. The source of this sequence is a female donor in good health and CMV-seronegative. The CDR3 DNA follows: TGTGCCACCAGAGGCGACAGGGGCCGAGGGGACATTCAGTACTTC. This gives the protein CATRGDRGRGDIQYF.